The entry that follows covers one T cell receptor beta chain sequence. The sample originates from a study of regulatory T cells in long-lasting Graves disease. Noted time point: newly diagnosed GD, antithyroid drugs for less than 3 months. RNA isolated from PBMCs was used to make the TCR library. The collection involved drawing around 10 milliliters of peripheral blood into EDTA tubes. Arm-PCR of CDR3 regions and iRepertoire HTBI primers were the basis on which TCR beta libraries were built. TCRdb re-derived calls from the multiplex PCR reads in MiXCR, one entry per CDR3 protein. The top ten hold around 21% of the sample, which has under 450,000 distinct CDR3 sequences, around 15% seen once. These same data were also listed under a study on T cells in Graves' hyperthyroidism and ophthalmopathy.

This receptor was obtained from a woman between 18 and 29 years old with Graves disease. The specimen comprised peripheral blood mononuclear cells (PBMCs), sampled at new diagnosis, from a patient treated with antithyroid drugs.

CDR3 sequence (DNA): TGTGCCAGCAGTCAAACAGGATCCCGGTACGAGCAGTACTTC. This encodes CASSQTGSRYEQYF. The chain recombines TRBV6-1 with TRBJ2-7, with D perhaps TRBD1 (5 bases). Per the germline V gene, CDR1 is MNHNS and CDR2 is SASEGT. The CDR3 sequence is 14 residues long. Trimming cost V 5 bases and J 4 bases, with 15 bases left between them.